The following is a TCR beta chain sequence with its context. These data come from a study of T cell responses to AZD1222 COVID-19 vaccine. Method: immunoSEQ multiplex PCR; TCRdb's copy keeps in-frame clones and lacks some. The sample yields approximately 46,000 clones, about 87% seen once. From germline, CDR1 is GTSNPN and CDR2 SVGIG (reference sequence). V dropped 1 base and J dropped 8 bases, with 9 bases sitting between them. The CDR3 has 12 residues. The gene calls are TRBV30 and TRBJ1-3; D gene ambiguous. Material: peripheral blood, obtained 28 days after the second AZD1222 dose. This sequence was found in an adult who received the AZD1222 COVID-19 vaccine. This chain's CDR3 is CAWSAQQDTIYF. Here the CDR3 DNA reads TGTGCCTGGAGTGCACAGCAGGACACCATATATTTT.